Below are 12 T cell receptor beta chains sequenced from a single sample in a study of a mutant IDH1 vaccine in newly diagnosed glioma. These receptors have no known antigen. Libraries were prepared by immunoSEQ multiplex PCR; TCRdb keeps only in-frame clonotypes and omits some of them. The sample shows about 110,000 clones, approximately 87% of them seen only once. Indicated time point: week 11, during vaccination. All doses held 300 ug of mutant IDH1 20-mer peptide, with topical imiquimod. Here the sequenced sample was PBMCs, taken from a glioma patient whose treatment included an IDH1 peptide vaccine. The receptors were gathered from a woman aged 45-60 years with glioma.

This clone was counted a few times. In DNA, the CDR3 is TGTGCCAGCAGTGGACAGGACACCGGGGAGCTGTTTTTT. It translates to CASSGQDTGELFF. The J gene is TRBJ2-2, the V gene TRBV6-4; TRBD1 is a possible D gene (6 bases). CDR1 and CDR2 (germline): MRHNA, SNTAGT. The CDR3 contains 13 residues. V was pared by 4 bases and J by 3 bases, with 6 bases between.

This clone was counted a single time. The CDR3 coding sequence is TGCGCCAGCAGCTTGCAGGGAACTAGCGGCACAGATACGCAGTATTTT. Its translation: CASSLQGTSGTDTQYF. J is TRBJ2-3 and V is TRBV5-1, with TRBD2 matching over 7 bases. CDR1 and CDR2 from the germline V gene are SGHRS and YFSETQ. The CDR3 runs 16 residues. J was trimmed by 1 base and V by 1 base; bases with no gene match: 6.

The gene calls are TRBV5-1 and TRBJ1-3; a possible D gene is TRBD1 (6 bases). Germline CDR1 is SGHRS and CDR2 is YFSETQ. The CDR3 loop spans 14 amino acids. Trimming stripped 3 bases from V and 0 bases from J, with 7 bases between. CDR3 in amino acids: CASSSGDSGNTIYF. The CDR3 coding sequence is TGCGCCAGCAGCTCAGGGGACTCTGGAAACACCATATATTTT.

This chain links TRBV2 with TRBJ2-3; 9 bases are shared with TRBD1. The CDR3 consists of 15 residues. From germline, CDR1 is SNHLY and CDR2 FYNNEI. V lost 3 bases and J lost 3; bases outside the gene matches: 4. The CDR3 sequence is CASSEEQGATDTQYF. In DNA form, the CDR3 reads TGTGCCAGCAGTGAGGAACAGGGGGCTACAGATACGCAGTATTTT.

The CDR3, as DNA: TGTGCCAGCACCATTCTGGGCAGAGCTAATGAAAAACTGTTTTTT. It encodes CASTILGRANEKLFF. The V call is TRBV5-4, the J call TRBJ1-4; no clear D. The CDR3 spans 15 residues. CDR1 and CDR2 (germline): SGHNT, YYREEE (reference sequence). V lost 6 bases, J lost 3 bases, and 15 bases lay in between.

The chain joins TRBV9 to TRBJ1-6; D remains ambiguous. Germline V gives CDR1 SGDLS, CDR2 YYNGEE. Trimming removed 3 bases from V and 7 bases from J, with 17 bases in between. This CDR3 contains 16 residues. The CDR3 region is CASSADPHRGNSPLHF. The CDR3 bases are TGTGCCAGCAGCGCAGATCCCCATCGGGGAAATTCACCCCTCCACTTT.

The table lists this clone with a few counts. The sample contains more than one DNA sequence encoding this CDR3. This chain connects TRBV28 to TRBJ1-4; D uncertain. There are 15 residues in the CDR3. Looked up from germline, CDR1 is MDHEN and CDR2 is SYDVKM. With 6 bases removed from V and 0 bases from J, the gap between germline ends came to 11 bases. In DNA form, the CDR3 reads TGTGCCAGCAGCCTGGAGGGCGCAACTAATGAAAAACTGTTTTTT. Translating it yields CASSLEGATNEKLFF.

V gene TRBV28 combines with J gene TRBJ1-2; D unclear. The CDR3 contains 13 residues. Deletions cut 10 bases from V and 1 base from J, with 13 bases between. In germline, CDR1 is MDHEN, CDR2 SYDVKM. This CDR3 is CATWPRDNYGYTF. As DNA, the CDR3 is TGTGCCACCTGGCCTCGGGATAACTATGGCTACACCTTC.

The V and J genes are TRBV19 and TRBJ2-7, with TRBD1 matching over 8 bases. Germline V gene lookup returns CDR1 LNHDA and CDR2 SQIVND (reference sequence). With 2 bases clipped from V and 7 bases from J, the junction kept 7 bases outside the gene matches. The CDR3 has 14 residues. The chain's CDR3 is CASSIRRGRGEQYF. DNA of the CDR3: TGTGCCAGTAGTATACGCAGGGGGCGCGGTGAGCAGTACTTC.

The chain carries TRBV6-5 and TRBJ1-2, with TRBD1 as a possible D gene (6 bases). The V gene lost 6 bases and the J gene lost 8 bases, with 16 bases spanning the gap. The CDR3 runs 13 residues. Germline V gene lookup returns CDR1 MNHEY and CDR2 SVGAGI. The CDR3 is CASRQQGLGGYTF. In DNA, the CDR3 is TGTGCCAGCAGACAACAGGGATTAGGAGGCTACACCTTC.

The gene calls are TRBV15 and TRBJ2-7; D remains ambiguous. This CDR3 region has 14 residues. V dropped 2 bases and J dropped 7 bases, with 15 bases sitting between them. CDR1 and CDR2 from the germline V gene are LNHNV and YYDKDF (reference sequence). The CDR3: CATSRQTESREQYF. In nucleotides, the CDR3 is TGTGCCACCAGCAGACAGACCGAATCGCGGGAGCAGTACTTC.

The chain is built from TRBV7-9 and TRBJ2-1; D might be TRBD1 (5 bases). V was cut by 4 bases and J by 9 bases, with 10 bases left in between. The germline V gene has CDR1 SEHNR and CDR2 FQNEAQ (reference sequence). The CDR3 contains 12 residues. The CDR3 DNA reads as TGTGCCAGCAGCTCAGGTAGGGGTGAGCAGTTCTTC. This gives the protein CASSSGRGEQFF.